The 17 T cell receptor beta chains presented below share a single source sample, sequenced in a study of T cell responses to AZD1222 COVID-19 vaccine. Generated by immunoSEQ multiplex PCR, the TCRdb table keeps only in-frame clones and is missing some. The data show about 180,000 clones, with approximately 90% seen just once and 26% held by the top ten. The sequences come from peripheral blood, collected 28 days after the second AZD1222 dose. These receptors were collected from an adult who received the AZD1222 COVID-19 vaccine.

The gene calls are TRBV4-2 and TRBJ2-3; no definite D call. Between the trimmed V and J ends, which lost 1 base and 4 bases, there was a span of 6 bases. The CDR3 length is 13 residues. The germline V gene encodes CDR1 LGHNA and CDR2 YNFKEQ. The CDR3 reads CASSQGRSDTQYF. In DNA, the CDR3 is TGTGCCAGCAGCCAAGGTCGCTCAGATACGCAGTATTTT.

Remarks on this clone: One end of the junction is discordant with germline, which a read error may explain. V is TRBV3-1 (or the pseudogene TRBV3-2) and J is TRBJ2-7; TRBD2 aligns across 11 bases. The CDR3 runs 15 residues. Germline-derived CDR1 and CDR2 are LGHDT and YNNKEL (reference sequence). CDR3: CASSPLAGGSSEQYF. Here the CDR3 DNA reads TGTGCCAGCAGCCCCCTAGCGGGAGGTTCCTCCGAGCAGTACTTC.

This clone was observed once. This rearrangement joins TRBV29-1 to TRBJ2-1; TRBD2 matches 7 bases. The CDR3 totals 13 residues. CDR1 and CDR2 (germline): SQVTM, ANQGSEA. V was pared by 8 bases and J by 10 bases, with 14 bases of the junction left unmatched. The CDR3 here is CSPSAIAGHEQFF. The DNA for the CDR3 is TGCAGCCCCTCAGCGATAGCGGGCCACGAGCAGTTCTTC.

For the CDR3, the DNA is TGCAGTGCTAGGGATGAAAACATTCAGTACTTC. Residues: CSARDENIQYF. The chain employs TRBV20-1 and TRBJ2-4; no reliable D call. The germline V and J ends were trimmed by 3 bases and 5 bases, with 5 bases remaining between them. Germline lookup yields CDR1 DFQATT and CDR2 SNEGSKA (reference sequence). This CDR3 has 11 residues.

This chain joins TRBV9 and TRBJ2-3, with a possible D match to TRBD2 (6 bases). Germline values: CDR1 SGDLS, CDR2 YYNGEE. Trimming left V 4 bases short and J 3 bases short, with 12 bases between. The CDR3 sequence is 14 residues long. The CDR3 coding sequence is TGTGCCAGCAGCTACCGGGAGCGGACAGATACGCAGTATTTT. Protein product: CASSYRERTDTQYF.

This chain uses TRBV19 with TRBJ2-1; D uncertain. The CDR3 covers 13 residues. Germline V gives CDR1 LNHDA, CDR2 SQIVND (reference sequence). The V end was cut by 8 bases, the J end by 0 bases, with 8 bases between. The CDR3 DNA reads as TGTGCCAGTTCAAAAAGCTCCTACAATGAGCAGTTCTTC. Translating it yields CASSKSSYNEQFF.

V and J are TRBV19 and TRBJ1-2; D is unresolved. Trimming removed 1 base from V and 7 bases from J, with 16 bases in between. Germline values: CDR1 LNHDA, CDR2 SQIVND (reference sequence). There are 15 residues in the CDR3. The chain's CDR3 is CASSIGPSGPLGYTF. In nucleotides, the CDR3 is TGTGCCAGTAGTATAGGCCCCAGTGGGCCCCTTGGCTACACCTTC.

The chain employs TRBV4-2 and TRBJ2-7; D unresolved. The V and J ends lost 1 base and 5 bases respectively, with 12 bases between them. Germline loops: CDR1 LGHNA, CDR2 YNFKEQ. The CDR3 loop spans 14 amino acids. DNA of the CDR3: TGTGCCAGCAGCCAAGCGGAAGGGCCACACGAGCAGTACTTC. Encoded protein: CASSQAEGPHEQYF.

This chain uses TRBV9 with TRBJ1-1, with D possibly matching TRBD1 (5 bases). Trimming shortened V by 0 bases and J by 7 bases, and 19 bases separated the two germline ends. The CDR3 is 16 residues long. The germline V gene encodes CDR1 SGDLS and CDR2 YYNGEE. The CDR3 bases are TGTGCCAGCAGCGTAGCTACGAGGGGCAGAGGGGATGAAGCTTTCTTT. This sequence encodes CASSVATRGRGDEAFF. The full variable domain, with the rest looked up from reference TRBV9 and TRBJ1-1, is DSGVTQTPKHLITATGQRVTLRCSPRSGDLSVYWYQQSLDQGLQFLIQYYNGEERAKGNILERFSAQQFPDLHSELNLSSLELGDSALYFCASSVATRGRGDEAFFGQGTRLTVV.

The CDR3: CATGGSRGEDTQYF. CDR3 sequence (DNA): TGTGCCACCGGGGGATCCAGGGGGGAAGATACGCAGTATTTT. This rearrangement joins TRBV15 to TRBJ2-3; D perhaps matches TRBD1 (7 bases). The CDR3 covers 14 residues. Trimming cost V 8 bases and J 5 bases, with 17 bases left between them. Germline V gene data show CDR1 as LNHNV and CDR2 as YYDKDF (reference sequence).

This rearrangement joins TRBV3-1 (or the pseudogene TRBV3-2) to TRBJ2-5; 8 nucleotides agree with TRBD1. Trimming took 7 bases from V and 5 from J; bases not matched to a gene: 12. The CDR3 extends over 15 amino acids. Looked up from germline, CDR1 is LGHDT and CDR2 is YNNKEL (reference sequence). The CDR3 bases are TGTGCCAGCACCCGAAACCAGGGGGCAGGGGAGACCCAGTACTTC. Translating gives CASTRNQGAGETQYF.

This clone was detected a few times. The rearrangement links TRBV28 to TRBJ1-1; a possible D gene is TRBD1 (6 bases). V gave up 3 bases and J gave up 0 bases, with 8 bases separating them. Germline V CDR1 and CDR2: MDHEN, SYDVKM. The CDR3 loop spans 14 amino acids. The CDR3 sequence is CASSLGGLNTEAFF. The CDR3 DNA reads TGTGCCAGCAGTTTGGGGGGCCTGAACACTGAAGCTTTCTTT.

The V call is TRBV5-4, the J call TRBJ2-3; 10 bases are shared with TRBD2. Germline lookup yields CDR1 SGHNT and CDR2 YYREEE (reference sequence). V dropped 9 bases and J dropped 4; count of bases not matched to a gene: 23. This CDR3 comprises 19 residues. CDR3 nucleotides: TGTGCCACCTTAGGCCCTAGCGGGAGCGGGGGAGCTCCCTCAGATACGCAGTATTTT. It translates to CATLGPSGSGGAPSDTQYF.

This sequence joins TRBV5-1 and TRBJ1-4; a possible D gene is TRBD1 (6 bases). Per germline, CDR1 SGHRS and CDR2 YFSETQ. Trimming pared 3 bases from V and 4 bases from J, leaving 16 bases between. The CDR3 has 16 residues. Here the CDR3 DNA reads TGCGCCAGCAGCTGGAGAAGACAGGATGATAATGAAAAACTGTTTTTT. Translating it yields CASSWRRQDDNEKLFF.

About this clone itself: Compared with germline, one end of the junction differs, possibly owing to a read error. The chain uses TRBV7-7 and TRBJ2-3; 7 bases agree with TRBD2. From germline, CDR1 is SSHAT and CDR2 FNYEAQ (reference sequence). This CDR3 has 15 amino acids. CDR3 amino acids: CASSRSGISTDTQYF. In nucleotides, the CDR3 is TGTGCTAGCAGCCGAAGCGGGATTAGCACAGATACGCAGTATTTT.

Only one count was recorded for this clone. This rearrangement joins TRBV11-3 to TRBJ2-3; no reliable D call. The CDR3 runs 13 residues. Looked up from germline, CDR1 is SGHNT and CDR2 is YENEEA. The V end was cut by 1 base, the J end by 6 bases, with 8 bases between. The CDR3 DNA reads TGTGCCAGCAGCTTAGGGCCCTCGGATACGCAGTATTTT. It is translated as CASSLGPSDTQYF.

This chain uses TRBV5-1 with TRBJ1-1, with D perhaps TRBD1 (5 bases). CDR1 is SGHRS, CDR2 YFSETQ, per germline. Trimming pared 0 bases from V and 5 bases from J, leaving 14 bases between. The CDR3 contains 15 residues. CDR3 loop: CASSLEGRVRTEAFF. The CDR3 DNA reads TGCGCCAGCAGCTTGGAGGGCAGGGTGAGGACTGAAGCTTTCTTT.